Listed below are T cell receptor beta chains from one sample, sequenced in a study of CD8 T cells in cerebrospinal fluid in Alzheimer's disease. TCRdb reprocessed the 10x single-cell sequencing reads, keeping one entry per CDR3 protein, no DNA. This table holds around 1,500 distinct CDR3 sequences. Sequencing used cerebrospinal fluid. The receptors shown here come from a human donor with Alzheimer's disease. Both conserved end residues are part of each CDR3. Not all rows give a size; the values are once, few, many and, for expanded clones, a class.

TRBJ2-2,medium-sized,TRBV7-8,CASSLIGTGGPTGELFF
TRBJ1-1,medium-sized,TRBV12-3/TRBV12-4,CASRGGENTEAFF
TRBJ2-1,medium-sized,TRBV24-1,CATSIGARGQGFDEQFF
TRBJ1-2,medium-sized,TRBV5-6,CASSLRSRGYTF
TRBJ1-5,medium-sized,TRBV6-1,CASSGTGGSQPQHF
TRBJ1-2,large,TRBV18,CASSPPTESYGYTF
TRBJ2-1,medium-sized,TRBV3-1,CASSQTSTGPSSYNEQFF
TRBJ1-5,.,TRBV19,CASSILRAGQSNQPQHF
TRBJ1-2,medium-sized,TRBV6-5,CASSTNPAGQYYGYTF
TRBJ1-2,.,TRBV6-1,CASPTGIGGYTF
TRBJ2-7,medium-sized,TRBV2,CASGDGLLTYEQYF
TRBJ2-7,large,TRBV5-1,CASSLDPGGNSGSSYEQYF
TRBJ2-3,medium-sized,TRBV5-1,CASSYDTSTDTQYF
TRBJ1-5,medium-sized,TRBV10-3,CAISAGHHSNQPQHF
TRBJ2-1,medium-sized,TRBV5-1,CASSFQGQNEQFF
TRBJ2-2,medium-sized,TRBV24-1,CATSYWEGGELFF
TRBJ2-5,large,TRBV7-3,CASSSTGGQETQYF
TRBJ2-3,large,TRBV3-1,CASSQDPAVRDTQYF
TRBJ2-1,.,TRBV19,CASSIRGFRGVNEQFF
TRBJ2-1,medium-sized,TRBV19,CASKETSFSYNEQFF
TRBJ2-5,large,TRBV2,CAGSVLTGQETQYF
TRBJ2-3,large,TRBV11-2,CASSLWAISDTQYF
TRBJ1-5,large,TRBV6-2/TRBV6-3,CASSSWAINQPQHF
TRBJ1-1,medium-sized,TRBV19,CASSIEGRGTEAFF
TRBJ1-5,large,TRBV3-1,CASSHSGGNQPQHF
TRBJ1-1,medium-sized,TRBV19,CAIRDGAMNTEAFF
TRBJ1-2,.,TRBV29-1,CSVDQGQSYGYTF
TRBJ1-5,medium-sized,TRBV6-6,CASSYSTQPQHF
TRBJ2-5,medium-sized,TRBV6-6,CASSRLALKGETQYF
TRBJ2-2,.,TRBV18,CASSLKQGASNTGELFF
TRBJ2-3,medium-sized,TRBV15,CATSRDVDTQYF
TRBJ1-3,medium-sized,TRBV28,CASSEVSSGNTIYF
TRBJ2-2,medium-sized,TRBV24-1,CATGTRYRGNTGELFF
TRBJ2-7,medium-sized,TRBV9,CASSPSWHRENEQYF
TRBJ2-7,medium-sized,TRBV28,CASSGWESSYEQYF
TRBJ1-1,medium-sized,TRBV6-5,CASRQDRGVTEAFF
TRBJ2-1,large,TRBV7-8,CASSPRASGNEQFF
TRBJ2-3,large,TRBV11-2,CASSLDLKDTQYF
TRBJ2-1,medium-sized,TRBV9,CASSVSGQGAWNEQFF
TRBJ1-1,medium-sized,TRBV6-5,CASWDGGGTEAFF